Presented here are 10 T cell receptor beta chains from one specimen sequenced in a study of blood T cells in healthy people across ages. Sample-barcoded 5' priming and a J-beta primer mix drove a second PCR of roughly 6 to 12 cycles. TCRdb re-analysed the 5' RACE reads in MiXCR, keeping a single row per CDR3 protein. The sample consists of over 500,000 distinct CDR3 sequences, about 26% of them appearing once. This same sample was also part of a study on T cells of mothers and their children.

Specimen: blood. All receptors come from a boy aged 2 to 10 in good health.

This chain joins TRBV12-3 or TRBV12-4 and TRBJ2-7; 11 positions match TRBD2. The CDR3 is made up of 17 amino acids. V gave up 3 bases and J gave up 0 bases; unmatched junction bases: 7. CDR3 amino acids: CASSFGLAGRSSYEQYF. The DNA for the CDR3 is TGTGCCAGCAGTTTTGGACTAGCGGGTAGGAGCTCCTACGAGCAGTACTTC.

This sequence joins TRBV7-8 and TRBJ2-2; D perhaps matches TRBD1 (5 bases). Germline CDR1 reads SGHVS; CDR2 reads FQNEAQ. The CDR3 extends over 15 amino acids. V shed 0 bases and J shed 2 bases, with 7 bases lying between them. The CDR3 is CASSLAQGNTGELFF. DNA for the CDR3: TGTGCCAGCAGCTTAGCGCAGGGAAACACCGGGGAGCTGTTTTTT.

V is TRBV27 and J is TRBJ2-6, with D perhaps TRBD1 (6 bases). V was clipped by 5 bases and J by 0 bases, with 23 bases between them. Germline V gene lookup returns CDR1 MNHEY and CDR2 SMNVEV (reference sequence). The CDR3 totals 20 residues. The CDR3 sequence is CASSPGQFRMGFSGANVLTF. Here the CDR3 DNA reads TGTGCCAGCAGTCCAGGACAGTTCCGAATGGGATTCTCTGGGGCCAACGTCCTGACTTTC. The full variable domain, its missing parts supplied by reference TRBV27 and TRBJ2-6, is EAQVTQNPRYLITVTGKKLTVTCSQNMNHEYMSWYRQDPGLGLRQIYYSMNVEVTDKGDVPEGYKVSRKEKRNFPLILESPSPNQTSLYFCASSPGQFRMGFSGANVLTFGAGSRLTVL.

In this sample, this clonotype turned up a few times. The chain carries TRBV4-1 and TRBJ2-1; 8 bases agree with TRBD2. V was pared by 1 base and J by 9 bases, with 5 bases of the junction left unmatched. Germline-derived CDR1 and CDR2 are MGHRA and YSYEKL. The CDR3 runs to 14 residues. This CDR3 reads CASSQVLAEIEQFF. The CDR3 DNA sequence: TGCGCCAGCAGCCAAGTACTAGCGGAGATTGAGCAGTTCTTC.

There are a few counts of this clonotype. The chain carries TRBV15 and TRBJ2-5, with 14 bases lining up with TRBD2. The DNA end favors TRBJ2-7, so the J call may be wrong. Germline CDR1 and CDR2: LNHNV and YYDKDF (reference sequence). This CDR3 comprises 17 residues. CDR3 in amino acids: CATSRDRGTSGRFEQYF. The CDR3 bases are TGTGCCACCAGCAGAGATCGGGGGACTAGCGGGAGATTCGAGCAGTACTTC.

The chain recombines TRBV9 with TRBJ1-1; D perhaps matches TRBD1 (5 bases). V was shortened by 2 bases and J by 4 bases, with 9 bases between the two germline ends. The CDR3 is made up of 13 amino acids. Per the germline V gene, CDR1 is SGDLS and CDR2 is YYNGEE. The CDR3, as DNA: TGTGCCAGCAGCGTCAGGGAGGGCACTGAAGCTTTCTTT. This codes for CASSVREGTEAFF.

This clonotype has only a few counts. For the CDR3, the DNA is TGTGCCAGCAGCGACCCTAGGGGACCCGGAGCTTTCTTT. It yields the protein CASSDPRGPGAFF. The chain combines TRBV27 with TRBJ1-1; TRBD1 is a possible D gene (5 bases). Germline V gene sequence: CDR1 MNHEY, CDR2 SMNVEV (reference sequence). This CDR3 comprises 13 residues. The V and J ends lost 6 bases and 10 bases respectively, with 18 bases between them.

This chain connects TRBV7-9 to TRBJ2-5; 10 nucleotides agree with TRBD1. CDR1 SEHNR and CDR2 FQNEAQ come from the germline V gene (reference sequence). The CDR3 runs to 14 residues. With V trimmed by 3 bases and J by 4 bases, 2 bases remained unmatched. CDR3: CASSLRDRGETQYF. The CDR3 bases are TGTGCCAGCAGCTTGAGGGACAGGGGAGAGACCCAGTACTTC.

V and J are TRBV6-1 and TRBJ2-4; 12 bases map to TRBD2. The CDR3 consists of 15 residues. Germline lookup yields CDR1 MNHNS and CDR2 SASEGT. J gave up 7 bases and V 8 bases, and 9 bases lay outside the gene matches. In nucleotides, the CDR3 is TGTGCCAGCTCACTAGCGGGAGGAAATACCAACATTCAGTACTTC. This gives the protein CASSLAGGNTNIQYF.

In its sample, this clonotype was seen once. The rearrangement joins TRBV10-3 to TRBJ2-5; weak D call: TRBD2 (6 bases). The J call may be incorrect, as the DNA end agrees better with TRBJ2-1. This CDR3 spans 13 amino acids. Germline loops: CDR1 ENHRY, CDR2 SYGVKD. CDR3 nucleotide sequence: TGTGCCATCGCGGGGACGTCCCGCAATGAGCAGTTCTTC. Its translation: CAIAGTSRNEQFF.